What follows is one T cell receptor (beta chain) and its context. No antigen is known for it. Per-base qualities were not stored, and no clone one base away is much larger. The sample comes from a study of radiotherapy plus CTLA-4 blockade in lung cancer (dated by TCRdb to 2017 to 2018). Background on the whole study: Among the enrolled patients, about 19% had an objective response, and roughly 30% reached disease control.

General study outcomes and caveats: TCR clones derived from tumors expanded in peripheral blood after treatment with radiotherapy and ipilimumab. The strongest predictors of response, as reported, were early dynamic changes in blood T cell clones along with a rise in serum interferon-beta after radiation.

The protocol used for the library was the immunoSEQ multiplex PCR assay. The table comes from immuneACCESS by way of TCRdb, which keeps in-frame sequences with V and J called. Part of the clones is missing from these tables; in studies checked, under half for an unresolved V gene and the rest for unknown reasons. This sample is represented by about 35,000 clones; 85% to 90% of them were singletons. The ten largest account for about 5.8% of the sample. Focal radiation therapy combined with CTLA-4 blockade (ipilimumab) was tested in patients with chemo-refractory metastatic non-small-cell lung cancer. The CDR3 holds 15 amino acids from the cysteine to the phenylalanine. Only the CDR3 DNA stays, 45 bases, in frame from base 1. As encoded in the germline V gene, CDR1 is LGHNA while CDR2 is YSLEER. At the junction V is shortened by 6 bases and J by 1 base; bases outside the gene matches: 4.

The sequence derives from a human donor with non-small cell lung cancer who had stable disease on radiotherapy plus ipilimumab. This sample comprised peripheral blood, obtained from a patient treated with radiotherapy plus ipilimumab. This receptor chain uses TRBV4-3 and TRBJ1-3, with TRBD1 matching 9 junction bases. The CDR3 region reads CASRDRGTSGNTIYF. The DNA is TGCGCCAGCAGGGACAGGGGTACATCTGGAAACACCATATATTTT.